The source of this TCR beta chain is a study of blood T cell repertoires in COVID-19 (dated by TCRdb to the early 2020s). The study in broad terms: Collaborator samples came from the United States, Italy and Spain and covered acute and convalescent phases of COVID-19. Sample metadata almost always included a de-identified subject ID, COVID-19 status, age in years and sex. The material from the prospective study consisted of cDNA or gDNA derived from T cells, B-cell-depleted T cells, or PBMCs. The dataset comprised deeply sampled blood TCRbeta repertoires from subjects exposed to, actively infected with, or recovered from COVID-19. Where available, HLA class I and class II types were taken from metadata supplied by the sample provider and were not determined by assay-based typing. A freely available public database, intended as a resource for researchers studying the immune response to SARS-CoV-2, is where the repertoires were released. Samples were obtained from the ongoing ImmuneRACE study (first 160 participants) and from about 1,300 subjects provided by 6 global collaborators. What the study reported, not specific to this receptor: Clinical and demographic metadata were provided uncurated, with the amount varying by source and participant.

One collaborating source in Seattle enrolled patients while the patients were actively infected and followed the patients over time throughout the course of disease. Whole blood was collected in K2EDTA tubes by collaborating institutions according to the institutions' own protocols. Collaborator samples were shipped for TCRbeta analysis as frozen whole blood, isolated PBMCs, or DNA extracted from either sample type. The germline V gene yields KGHSH for CDR1 and LQKENI for CDR2. V gives up 1 base and J gives up 3 bases, and the segment between their germline ends measures 12 bases. From its cysteine to its phenylalanine, the CDR3 spans 15 amino acids. Just the 45-base CDR3 DNA is kept, in frame starting at base 1. About this clone itself: Which antigen it targets is not known. There are no base qualities to consult, and no much larger clone falls within one base.

TCRbeta CDR3 regions were amplified from genomic DNA using the immunoSEQ Assay, a bias-controlled multiplex PCR. Regarding the original processing steps: Within the assay, amplification of reference gene primers was used to estimate how many nucleated cells each sample contained. To quantify the absolute abundance of each unique TCRbeta CDR3 rearrangement, sequence reads were collapsed and filtered. For each sample, productive Simpson clonality was calculated as the square root of Simpson's diversity index across productive rearrangements. Sourced from immuneACCESS, this table was stored by TCRdb with only in-frame sequences that have V and J called. A share of the clones is absent; for the studies checked, an unresolved V gene accounts for under half, and the remainder has no known explanation. That table gives V, J and clone size, and the DNA gave D and trimming. In this sample the table shows approximately 350,000 clones, more than 80% of which occur a single time. The top ten hold around 2.8% of the sample.

The chain was built from TRBV18 and TRBJ1-1, with a tentative D gene TRBD1 over 6 matching bases. This sequence originates from a woman aged 25 to 39 with COVID-19, enrolled during active disease. Specimen: peripheral blood. This receptor has the CDR3 CASSPQGVRDTEAFF. The base sequence is TGTGCCAGCTCACCACAGGGGGTCAGGGACACTGAAGCTTTCTTT.